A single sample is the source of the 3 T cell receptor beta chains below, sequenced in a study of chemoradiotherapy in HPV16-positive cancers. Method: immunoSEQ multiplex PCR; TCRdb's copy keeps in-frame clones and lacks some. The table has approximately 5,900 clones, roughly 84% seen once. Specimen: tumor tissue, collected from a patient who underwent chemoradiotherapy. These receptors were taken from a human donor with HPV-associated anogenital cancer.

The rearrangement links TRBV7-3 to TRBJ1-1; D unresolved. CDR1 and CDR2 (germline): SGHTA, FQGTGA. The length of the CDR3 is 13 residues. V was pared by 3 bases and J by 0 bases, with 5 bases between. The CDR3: CASSFQMNTEAFF. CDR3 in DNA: TGTGCCAGCAGCTTCCAGATGAACACTGAAGCTTTCTTT.

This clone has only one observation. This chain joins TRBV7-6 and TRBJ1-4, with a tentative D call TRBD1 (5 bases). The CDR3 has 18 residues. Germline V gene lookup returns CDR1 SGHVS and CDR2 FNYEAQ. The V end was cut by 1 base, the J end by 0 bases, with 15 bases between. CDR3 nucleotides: TGTGCCAGCAGCTTAGAGGGGAGGGCGTCAGCAACTAATGAAAAACTGTTTTTT. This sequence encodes CASSLEGRASATNEKLFF.

The CDR3 sequence is CASSSGWSDNEKLFF. CDR3 coding DNA: TGTGCCAGCAGCTCAGGGTGGAGTGATAATGAAAAACTGTTTTTT. The chain couples TRBV11-2 to TRBJ1-4; perhaps TRBD1 as D (5 bases). The CDR3 spans 15 residues. Trimming removed 4 bases at V and 4 bases at J, with 13 bases between. The germline gives CDR1 SGHAT, CDR2 FQNNGV.